The 29 T cell receptor beta chains given below trace back to one sample, sequenced in a study of cytomegalovirus exposure and HLA in healthy donors. Only in-frame clones appear in the TCRdb table, and some are missing; sequencing was by immunoSEQ multiplex PCR. The sample lists around 140,000 clones; about 88% were seen once. Sequenced material: PBMCs. These receptors were obtained from a man younger than 35 in good health and CMV-seropositive.

Comment on this clone: The germline gene is not matched at one end of the junction; a read error may be the cause. The chain uses TRBV5-1 and TRBJ1-2, with a tentative D call TRBD1 (5 bases). Germline CDR1 is SGHRS and CDR2 is YFSETQ. This CDR3 has 17 residues. CDR3 amino acids: CASSLGTNQGRVYGYTF. CDR3 sequence (DNA): TGCGCCAGCAGTTTGGGGACCAACCAGGGCCGGGTCTATGGCTACACCTTC.

The J gene is TRBJ1-5, the V gene TRBV19, with 8 bases fitting TRBD1. V lost 1 base to trimming and J lost 5 bases; unmatched junction nucleotides: 4. The CDR3 loop spans 15 amino acids. Germline V lookup: CDR1 LNHDA, CDR2 SQIVND (reference sequence). The CDR3 is CASSIGGQGYQPQHF. The CDR3 region has the DNA TGTGCCAGTAGTATAGGAGGACAGGGATATCAGCCCCAGCATTTT.

This sequence joins TRBV5-1 and TRBJ2-1; 10 nucleotides match TRBD2. The V gene end was trimmed by 2 bases and the J gene end by 0 bases; junction bases not matched to a gene: 14. The CDR3 is 20 residues long. Germline V gene sequence: CDR1 SGHRS, CDR2 YFSETQ. The CDR3 here is CASSFLGLAEILSSYNEQFF. The CDR3 region has the DNA TGCGCCAGCAGCTTCCTTGGACTAGCGGAGATTTTGAGCTCCTACAATGAGCAGTTCTTC. Full variable domain (remainder filled in from reference TRBV5-1 and TRBJ2-1): KAGVTQTPRYLIKTRGQQVTLSCSPISGHRSVSWYQQTPGQGLQFLFEYFSETQRNKGNFPGRFSGRQFSNSRSEMNVSTLELGDSALYLCASSFLGLAEILSSYNEQFFGPGTRLTVL.

The chain recombines TRBV5-1 with TRBJ2-7, with D possibly TRBD1 on 6 matching bases. The germline V gene encodes CDR1 SGHRS and CDR2 YFSETQ. Trimming removed 3 bases from V and 2 bases from J, with 9 bases in between. CDR3 length: 13 residues. The CDR3 DNA reads as TGCGCCAGCAGCTGGGACACGACCTACGAGCAGTACTTC. This translates into CASSWDTTYEQYF.

This clone was detected a few times. The chain recombines TRBV4-1 with TRBJ1-4; a possible D gene is TRBD1 (6 bases). Germline V lookup: CDR1 MGHRA, CDR2 YSYEKL. The CDR3 contains 15 residues. The ends were cut back, 0 bases at V and 8 bases at J, with 13 bases in the middle. The CDR3 spells CASSQERGGAEKLFF. The CDR3 region has the DNA TGCGCCAGCAGCCAAGAACGGGGGGGCGCGGAAAAACTGTTTTTT.

The CDR3, as DNA: TGTGCCAGCAGCTTAGCAAGGGGGCGCGACGGGGAGCTGTTTTTT. Translating gives CASSLARGRDGELFF. The gene calls are TRBV11-3 and TRBJ2-2; TRBD1 matches 7 bases. CDR1 is SGHNT, CDR2 YENEEA, per germline. With 1 base clipped from V and 7 bases from J, the junction kept 6 bases outside the gene matches. The CDR3 sequence is 15 residues long. Supplemented by reference TRBV11-3 and TRBJ2-2, the full variable domain reads EAGVVQSPRYKIIEKKQPVAFWCNPISGHNTLYWYLQNLGQGPELLIRYENEEAVDDSQLPKDRFSAERLKGVDSTLKIQPAELGDSAVYLCASSLARGRDGELFFGEGSRLTVL.

The CDR3 loop is CASSPDSDLWNTIYF. CDR3 nucleotide sequence: TGTGCCAGCAGTCCTGACTCGGATCTGTGGAACACCATATATTTT. The genes are TRBV5-8 and TRBJ1-3; no firm D call. Trimming took 5 bases from V and 7 from J, leaving 19 bases between them. The length of the CDR3 is 15 residues. CDR1 SGHTS and CDR2 YDEGEE come from the germline V gene.

The rearrangement joins TRBV19 to TRBJ1-3; TRBD1 is a possible D gene (5 bases). The CDR3 totals 17 residues. Deletions cut 6 bases from V and 4 bases from J, with 22 bases between. Germline V gene lookup returns CDR1 LNHDA and CDR2 SQIVND (reference sequence). CDR3 loop: CASRPRGTPREGNTIYF. CDR3 bases: TGTGCCAGTAGGCCTCGCGGGACGCCGAGGGAGGGAAACACCATATATTTT.

The chain recombines TRBV12-5 with TRBJ1-4, with D perhaps matching TRBD1 (5 bases). Germline CDR1 reads LGHNT; CDR2 reads FRNRAP. This CDR3 spans 17 amino acids. Trimming left V 0 bases short and J 1 base short, with 12 bases between. CDR3 nucleotide sequence: TGTGCTAGTGGTTTGGTTGGGGAGGGGAGAACTAATGAAAAACTGTTTTTT. This translates into CASGLVGEGRTNEKLFF. Looking up the rest from reference TRBV12-5 and TRBJ1-4 gives the full variable domain: DARVTQTPRHKVTEMGQEVTMRCQPILGHNTVFWYRQTMMQGLELLAYFRNRAPLDDSGMPKDRFSAEMPDATLATLKIQPSEPRDSAVYFCASGLVGEGRTNEKLFFGSGTQLSVL.

The chain couples TRBV5-1 to TRBJ2-3; TRBD2 might be the D (6 bases). V lost 4 bases to trimming and J lost 6 bases, with 18 bases between them. CDR3 length equals 15 residues. Germline-derived CDR1 and CDR2 are SGHRS and YFSETQ. The chain's CDR3 is CASSLIGGGSDTQYF. The CDR3 DNA follows: TGCGCCAGCAGCCTTATAGGTGGGGGGAGCGATACGCAGTATTTT.

This clone was picked up a small number of times. The chain carries TRBV20-1 and TRBJ1-4; no clear D. There are 10 residues in the CDR3. V shed 3 bases and J shed 8 bases, with 4 bases lying between them. The germline gives CDR1 DFQATT, CDR2 SNEGSKA (reference sequence). The CDR3 bases are TGCAGTGCTAGTCGGGAAAAACTGTTTTTT. This sequence encodes CSASREKLFF.

This clone was seen once. This chain connects TRBV7-2 to TRBJ1-6; D is uncertain. CDR1 SGHTA and CDR2 FQGNSA come from the germline V gene. V was trimmed by 11 bases and J by 13 bases, leaving 6 bases between them. The CDR3 consists of 8 residues. CDR3 bases: TGTGCCCCCCGGCCCCTCCACTTT. Its translation: CAPRPLHF.

This chain uses TRBV15 with TRBJ2-1; 12 bases map to TRBD2. The V and J ends lost 1 base and 6 bases, in that order; junction bases with no gene match: 10. CDR1 is LNHNV and CDR2 is YYDKDF in the germline V gene (reference sequence). There are 18 residues in the CDR3. The CDR3 here is CATSRAPPTSGSLNEQFF. DNA for the CDR3: TGTGCCACCAGCAGAGCGCCCCCGACTAGCGGGAGTCTCAATGAGCAGTTCTTC.

CDR3 loop: CASSLSIVGGAQETQYF. DNA of the CDR3: TGTGCCAGCAGCTTATCTATTGTGGGGGGGGCGCAAGAGACCCAGTACTTC. V gene TRBV5-8 combines with J gene TRBJ2-5; D might be TRBD2 (7 bases). The CDR3 contains 17 residues. With 2 bases removed from V and 2 bases from J, the gap between germline ends came to 19 bases. The germline CDR1 and CDR2 sequences are SGHTS and YDEGEE.

The rearrangement joins TRBV6-1 to TRBJ2-7; D not resolved. Germline V CDR1 and CDR2: MNHNS, SASEGT. CDR3 length: 13 amino acids. The germline V and J ends were trimmed by 6 bases and 1 base, with 10 bases remaining between them. The CDR3 protein is CASRSALSYEQYF. CDR3 sequence (DNA): TGTGCCAGCAGGAGTGCGCTTTCCTACGAGCAGTACTTC.

This rearrangement joins TRBV29-1 to TRBJ2-3; no clear D gene. Between the trimmed V and J ends, which lost 3 bases and 2 bases, there was a span of 6 bases. This CDR3 has 12 residues. CDR1 is SQVTM, CDR2 ANQGSEA, per germline. The CDR3 here is CSVDSPTDTQYF. CDR3 sequence (DNA): TGCAGCGTTGATAGTCCCACAGATACGCAGTATTTT.

The chain recombines TRBV27 with TRBJ2-7; D is possibly TRBD2 (5 bases). V was cut by 1 base and J by 5 bases, with 12 bases left in between. The germline CDR1 and CDR2 sequences are MNHEY and SMNVEV (reference sequence). CDR3 length: 14 residues. The CDR3 nucleotides are TGTGCCAGCAGTTTATTTCCTTACGGGGACGAGCAGTACTTC. It specifies CASSLFPYGDEQYF.

This clone was picked up one time. V usage is TRBV6-1 and J usage is TRBJ2-5, with D perhaps matching TRBD1 (6 bases). V lost 4 bases, J lost 5 bases, and 11 bases lay in between. CDR1 is MNHNS and CDR2 is SASEGT in the germline V gene. The CDR3 has 13 amino acids. The CDR3, as DNA: TGTGCCAGCAGTGGGGGGCTTAAGGAGACCCAGTACTTC. It specifies CASSGGLKETQYF.

This chain links TRBV6-1 with TRBJ1-1, with D perhaps matching TRBD1 (5 bases). The CDR3 has 14 residues. Germline CDR1 is MNHNS and CDR2 is SASEGT. Trimming took off 5 bases at V and 4 bases at J, with 14 bases between the two ends. The CDR3 spells CASSPSGGGTEAFF. Here the CDR3 DNA reads TGTGCCAGCAGTCCTTCCGGGGGGGGCACTGAAGCTTTCTTT.

The rearrangement joins TRBV5-8 to TRBJ1-5; 10 nucleotides line up with TRBD1. The trim removed 4 bases at V and 5 bases at J, leaving 3 bases unmatched. The length of the CDR3 is 14 residues. CDR1 is SGHTS and CDR2 is YDEGEE in the germline V gene. The CDR3 loop reads CASSQGTGDQPQHF. As DNA, the CDR3 is TGTGCCAGCAGCCAAGGGACAGGGGATCAGCCCCAGCATTTT.

This clone occurred a few times. This chain joins TRBV2 and TRBJ2-5; D unclear. Germline lookup yields CDR1 SNHLY and CDR2 FYNNEI. The V end was cut by 3 bases, the J end by 10 bases, with 9 bases between. The CDR3 is 11 residues long. CDR3 coding DNA: TGTGCCAGCAGTGAGAAACTCCACCAGTACTTC. Protein: CASSEKLHQYF. Full variable domain (remainder filled in from reference TRBV2 and TRBJ2-5): EPEVTQTPSHQVTQMGQEVILRCVPISNHLYFYWYRQILGQKVEFLVSFYNNEISEKSEIFDDQFSVERPDGSNFTLKIRSTKLEDSAMYFCASSEKLHQYFGPGTRLLVL.

J is TRBJ2-7 and V is TRBV9; 7 bases are shared with TRBD1. Trimming cost V 4 bases and J 4 bases; bases outside gene matches: 5. CDR3 length: 13 amino acids. Germline assignment: CDR1 SGDLS and CDR2 YYNGEE. The CDR3 DNA reads as TGTGCCAGCAGCACCCAACAGGGGTACGAGCAGTACTTC. Protein sequence: CASSTQQGYEQYF. Full variable domain (remainder filled in from reference TRBV9 and TRBJ2-7): DSGVTQTPKHLITATGQRVTLRCSPRSGDLSVYWYQQSLDQGLQFLIQYYNGEERAKGNILERFSAQQFPDLHSELNLSSLELGDSALYFCASSTQQGYEQYFGPGTRLTVT.

This clone has just one count. The CDR3 spells CASRAGANTGELFF. The CDR3 bases are TGTGCCAGCCGAGCAGGGGCGAACACCGGGGAGCTGTTTTTT. The V and J genes are TRBV2 and TRBJ2-2, with D perhaps TRBD1 (6 bases). Trimming stripped 8 bases from V and 0 bases from J, with 10 bases between. CDR3 length equals 14 residues. Looked up from germline, CDR1 is SNHLY and CDR2 is FYNNEI. The variable domain in full, completed from reference TRBV2 and TRBJ2-2, reads EPEVTQTPSHQVTQMGQEVILRCVPISNHLYFYWYRQILGQKVEFLVSFYNNEISEKSEIFDDQFSVERPDGSNFTLKIRSTKLEDSAMYFCASRAGANTGELFFGEGSRLTVL.

The V gene is TRBV6-1, the J gene TRBJ1-2; 7 bases are a match to TRBD1. Germline V lookup: CDR1 MNHNS, CDR2 SASEGT. CDR3 size: 13 residues. The trim removed 7 bases at V and 6 bases at J, leaving 8 bases unmatched. The CDR3 DNA reads as TGTGCCAGCAAGAAGGACAGGCTCCATGGCTACACCTTC. Amino acids: CASKKDRLHGYTF.

The count of this clone is one. The chain couples TRBV7-3 to TRBJ2-2; D gene uncertain. Germline CDR1 and CDR2: SGHTA and FQGTGA. Trimming took 5 bases from V and 2 from J, leaving 12 bases between them. CDR3 length: 15 amino acids. CDR3 sequence reads: CASSPQLSNTGELFF. CDR3 in DNA: TGTGCCAGCAGCCCGCAACTGAGTAACACCGGGGAGCTGTTTTTT.

CDR3 in amino acids: CASSTAESWPLHF. For the CDR3, the DNA is TGTGCCAGCAGCACCGCGGAGAGTTGGCCCCTCCACTTT. The rearrangement joins TRBV11-2 to TRBJ1-6, with unresolved D. Trimming stripped 5 bases from V and 13 bases from J, with 15 bases between. The CDR3 is made up of 13 amino acids. Germline-derived CDR1 and CDR2 are SGHAT and FQNNGV.

V usage is TRBV5-6 and J usage is TRBJ1-2; D is unresolved. CDR3 length equals 15 residues. V was clipped by 3 bases and J by 8 bases, with 20 bases between them. CDR1 and CDR2 from the germline V gene are SGHDT and YYEEEE. This chain's CDR3 is CASSWRTEPLGGYTF. Here the CDR3 DNA reads TGTGCCAGCAGCTGGAGGACTGAGCCGTTGGGGGGCTACACCTTC.

This chain uses TRBV11-2 with TRBJ2-7; 7 positions agree with TRBD2. The germline gives CDR1 SGHAT, CDR2 FQNNGV. CDR3 length: 14 amino acids. V shed 5 bases and J 2 bases; nucleotides not matched to a gene: 6. In DNA form, the CDR3 reads TGTGCCAGCAGCCGATCCGGGACTACCTACGAGCAGTACTTC. Its translation is CASSRSGTTYEQYF.

The J gene is TRBJ1-3, the V gene TRBV5-1; no clear D. Looked up from germline, CDR1 is SGHRS and CDR2 is YFSETQ. Between the trimmed V and J ends, which lost 6 bases and 4 bases, there was a span of 11 bases. The CDR3 contains 13 residues. CDR3 coding DNA: TGCGCCAGCAAGCGGGATTTCGGAAACACCATATATTTT. This sequence encodes CASKRDFGNTIYF.